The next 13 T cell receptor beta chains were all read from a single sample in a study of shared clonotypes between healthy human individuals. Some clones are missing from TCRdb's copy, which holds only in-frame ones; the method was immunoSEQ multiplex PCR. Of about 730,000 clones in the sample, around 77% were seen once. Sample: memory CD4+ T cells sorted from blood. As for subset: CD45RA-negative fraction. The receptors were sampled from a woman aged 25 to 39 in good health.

CDR3 protein: CASSETGTVNTEAFF. DNA for the CDR3: TGTGCCAGTAGTGAAACCGGGACGGTGAACACTGAAGCTTTCTTT. The gene calls are TRBV19 and TRBJ1-1; a possible D gene is TRBD1 (5 bases). The CDR3 has 15 residues. CDR1 is LNHDA, CDR2 SQIVND, per germline (reference sequence). Trimming pared 5 bases from V and 0 bases from J, leaving 13 bases between.

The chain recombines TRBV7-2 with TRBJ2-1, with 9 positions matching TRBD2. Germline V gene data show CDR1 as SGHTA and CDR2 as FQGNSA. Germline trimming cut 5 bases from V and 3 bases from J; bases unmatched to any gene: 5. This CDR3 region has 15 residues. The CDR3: CASSATSGSYNEQFF. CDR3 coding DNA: TGTGCCAGCAGCGCGACTAGCGGAAGCTACAATGAGCAGTTCTTC.

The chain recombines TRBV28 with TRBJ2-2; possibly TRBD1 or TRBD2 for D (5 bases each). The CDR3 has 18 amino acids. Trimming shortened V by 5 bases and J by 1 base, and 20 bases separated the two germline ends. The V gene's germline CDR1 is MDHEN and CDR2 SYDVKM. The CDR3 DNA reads TGTGCCAGCAGTCGGGGCTCCTTGGGCATCCGGAACACCGGGGAGCTGTTTTTT. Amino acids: CASSRGSLGIRNTGELFF.

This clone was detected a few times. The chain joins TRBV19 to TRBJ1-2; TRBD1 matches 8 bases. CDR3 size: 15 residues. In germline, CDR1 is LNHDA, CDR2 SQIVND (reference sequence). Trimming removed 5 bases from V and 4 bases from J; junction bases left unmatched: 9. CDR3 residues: CASSPGDRPGYGYTF. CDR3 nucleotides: TGTGCCAGTAGTCCAGGGGACAGGCCTGGCTATGGCTACACCTTC. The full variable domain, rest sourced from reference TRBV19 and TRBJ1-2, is DGGITQSPKYLFRKEGQNVTLSCEQNLNHDAMYWYRQDPGQGLRLIYYSQIVNDFQKGDIAEGYSVSREKKESFPLTVTSAQKNPTAFYLCASSPGDRPGYGYTFGSGTRLTVV.

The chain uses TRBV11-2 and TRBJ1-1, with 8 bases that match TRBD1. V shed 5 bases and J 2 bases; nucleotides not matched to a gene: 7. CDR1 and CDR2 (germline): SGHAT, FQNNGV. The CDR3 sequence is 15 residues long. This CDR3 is CASSIGQGRNTEAFF. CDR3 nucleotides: TGTGCCAGCAGCATTGGACAGGGCCGAAACACTGAAGCTTTCTTT.

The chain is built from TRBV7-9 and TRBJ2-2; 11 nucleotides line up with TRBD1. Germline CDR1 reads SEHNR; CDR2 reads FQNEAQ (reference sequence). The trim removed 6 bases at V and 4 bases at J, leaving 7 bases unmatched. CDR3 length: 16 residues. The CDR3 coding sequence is TGTGCCAGCAGGCGGACAGGGGGCGTAAGCACCGGGGAGCTGTTTTTT. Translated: CASRRTGGVSTGELFF.

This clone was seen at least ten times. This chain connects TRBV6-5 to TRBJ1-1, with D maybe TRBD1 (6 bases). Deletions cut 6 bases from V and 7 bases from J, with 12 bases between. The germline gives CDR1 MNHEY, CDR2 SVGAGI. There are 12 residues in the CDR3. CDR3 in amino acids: CASRAGDSEAFF. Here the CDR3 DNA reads TGTGCCAGCAGAGCAGGGGATAGTGAAGCTTTCTTT.

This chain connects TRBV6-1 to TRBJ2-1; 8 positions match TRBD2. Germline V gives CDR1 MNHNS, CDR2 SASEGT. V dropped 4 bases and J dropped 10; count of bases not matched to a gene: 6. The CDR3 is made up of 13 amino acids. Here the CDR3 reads CASSGTVAGEQFF. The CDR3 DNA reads TGTGCCAGCAGTGGTACAGTAGCGGGGGAGCAGTTCTTC.

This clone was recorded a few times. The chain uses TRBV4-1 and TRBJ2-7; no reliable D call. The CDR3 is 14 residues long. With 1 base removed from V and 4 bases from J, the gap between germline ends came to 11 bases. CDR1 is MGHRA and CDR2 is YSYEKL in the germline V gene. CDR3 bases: TGCGCCAGCAGCCAAGGGTTCCCGGCTTACGAGCAGTACTTC. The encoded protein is CASSQGFPAYEQYF.

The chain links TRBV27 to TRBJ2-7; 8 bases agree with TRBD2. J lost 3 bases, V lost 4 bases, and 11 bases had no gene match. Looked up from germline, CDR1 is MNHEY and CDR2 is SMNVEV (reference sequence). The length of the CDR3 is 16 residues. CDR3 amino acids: CASSSEDGRAHYEQYF. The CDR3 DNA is TGTGCCAGCAGTTCGGAGGACGGGAGGGCCCACTACGAGCAGTACTTC.

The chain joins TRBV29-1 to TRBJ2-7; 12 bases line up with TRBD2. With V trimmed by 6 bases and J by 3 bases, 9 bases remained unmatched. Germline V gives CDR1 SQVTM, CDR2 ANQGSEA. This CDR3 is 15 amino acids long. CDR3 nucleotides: TGCAGCGTCACTCAGACTAGCGGGGGTTACTACGAGCAGTACTTC. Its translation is CSVTQTSGGYYEQYF.

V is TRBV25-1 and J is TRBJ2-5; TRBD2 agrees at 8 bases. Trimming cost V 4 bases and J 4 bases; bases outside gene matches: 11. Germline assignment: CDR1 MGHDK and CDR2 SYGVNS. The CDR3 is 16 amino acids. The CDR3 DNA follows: TGTGCCAGCAGTGTCCCCTCGGGACTAGTTGGAGAGACCCAGTACTTC. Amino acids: CASSVPSGLVGETQYF.

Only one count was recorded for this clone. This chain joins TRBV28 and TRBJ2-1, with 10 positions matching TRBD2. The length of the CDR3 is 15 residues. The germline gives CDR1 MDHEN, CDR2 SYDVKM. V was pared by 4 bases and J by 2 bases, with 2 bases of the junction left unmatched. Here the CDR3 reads CASSWTSGTYNEQFF. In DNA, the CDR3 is TGTGCCAGCAGTTGGACTAGCGGAACCTACAATGAGCAGTTCTTC.